The 19 T cell receptor beta chains below come from one sample, sequenced in a study of blood T cells in healthy people across ages. A sample-barcoded 5' primer and a J-beta primer mix were used in a second PCR of roughly 7 to 11 cycles. TCRdb ran MiXCR on the 5' RACE reads and lists one entry per CDR3 protein. The sample shows 1 million to 1.2 million distinct CDR3 sequences, approximately 38% of them seen only once. Material: blood. The receptor set was obtained from a man younger than 35 in good health.

This clonotype turned up a few times. V gene TRBV7-2 combines with J gene TRBJ2-2; no definite D call. Trimming removed 5 bases at V and 5 bases at J, with 12 bases between. The germline V gene has CDR1 SGHTA and CDR2 FQGNSA. The CDR3 is made up of 14 amino acids. In DNA, the CDR3 is TGTGCCAGCAGCCCCGGGTTTAGTACCGGGGAGCTGTTTTTT. It is translated as CASSPGFSTGELFF.

V gene TRBV20-1 combines with J gene TRBJ2-5, with TRBD2 identical over 7 bases. The germline CDR1 and CDR2 sequences are DFQATT and SNEGSKA (reference sequence). The ends lost 6 bases at V and 3 bases at J; junction bases unmatched: 7. The CDR3 spans 13 residues. The CDR3 DNA follows: TGCAGTGCCCCGGGACTACTCGAAGAGACCCAGTACTTC. The encoded protein is CSAPGLLEETQYF.

Turning to this clonotype: Germline is not matched at one junction end, which may reflect a read error. V gene TRBV28 combines with J gene TRBJ2-1; D unresolved. Germline values: CDR1 MDHEN, CDR2 SYDVKM. This CDR3 is 15 amino acids long. CDR3 in amino acids: CASSLSPRSYNGQFF. Here the CDR3 DNA reads TGTGCCAGCAGTTTATCTCCGAGATCCTACAATGGGCAGTTCTTC.

This clonotype came up a few times. The rearrangement uses TRBV7-9 and TRBJ2-5, with D maybe TRBD1 (5 bases). Germline V gene sequence: CDR1 SEHNR, CDR2 FQNEAQ (reference sequence). Trimming took off 3 bases at V and 3 bases at J, with 8 bases between the two ends. The CDR3 spans 13 residues. CDR3: CASSLETEETQYF. As DNA, the CDR3 is TGTGCCAGCAGCTTGGAGACAGAAGAGACCCAGTACTTC.

This clonotype was observed a few times. The rearrangement uses TRBV20-1 and TRBJ1-6; TRBD1 aligns across 9 bases. This CDR3 contains 14 residues. Germline trimming cut 3 bases from V and 8 bases from J; bases unmatched to any gene: 5. Germline V gene data show CDR1 as DFQATT and CDR2 as SNEGSKA (reference sequence). The CDR3 sequence: CSARLQGAYSPLHF. Here the CDR3 DNA reads TGCAGTGCTAGGCTACAGGGGGCTTATTCACCCCTCCACTTT.

This clonotype has more than one count but fewer than ten. A junction end diverges from the germline sequence, so it may reflect a read error. J is TRBJ2-7 and V is TRBV5-1; 8 nucleotides match TRBD2. The CDR3 totals 13 residues. Germline V gene sequence: CDR1 SGHRS, CDR2 YFSETQ. This chain's CDR3 is CASSIGLAGEQYF. CDR3 nucleotide sequence: TGTGCCAGCAGCATAGGACTAGCAGGCGAGCAGTACTTC.

The table lists this clonotype with a few counts. This chain uses TRBV10-3 with TRBJ2-4; D ambiguous. The end of the DNA aligns better with TRBJ2-7, so the J call may be wrong. Per germline, CDR1 ENHRY and CDR2 SYGVKD. The CDR3 totals 14 residues. Here the CDR3 DNA reads TGTGCCATCAGTGAGGCGACGGATTGGGGCGAGCAGTACTTC. This encodes CAISEATDWGEQYF.

The table lists this clonotype with a few counts. J is TRBJ2-5 and V is TRBV20-1, with no clear D. V lost 3 bases, J lost 2 bases, and 7 bases lay in between. The CDR3 length is 12 residues. Germline-derived CDR1 and CDR2 are DFQATT and SNEGSKA (reference sequence). The CDR3 sequence is CSASWRQETQYF. The CDR3 DNA reads TGCAGTGCTAGCTGGCGACAAGAGACCCAGTACTTC.

This chain uses TRBV6-2 or TRBV6-3 with TRBJ2-3, with D possibly matching TRBD2 (6 bases). CDR1 is MNHEY and CDR2 is SVGEGT in the germline V gene. The CDR3 spans 16 residues. V was cut by 5 bases and J by 1 base, with 16 bases left in between. This CDR3 reads CASSRRWASGTDTQYF. The CDR3, as DNA: TGTGCCAGCAGTCGACGATGGGCTAGCGGCACAGATACGCAGTATTTT.

With respect to this clonotype: An end of the junction does not agree with germline; a read error may underlie this. V and J are TRBV12-3 or TRBV12-4 and TRBJ1-4; 8 bases align to TRBD1. The CDR3 sequence is 14 residues long. The chain's CDR3 is CAGSPGQASEKLFF. CDR3 coding DNA: TGTGCCGGCAGTCCGGGACAGGCTTCAGAAAAACTGTTTTTT.

Comments on this clonotype: Sequence at one end of the junction differs from germline and may be a read error. CDR3 coding DNA: TGTGCCAGCAGTGTAGCTTTGAACACTGAAGCTTTCTTT. Protein product: CASSVALNTEAFF. This sequence joins TRBV12-3 or TRBV12-4 and TRBJ1-1; D unresolved. This CDR3 spans 13 amino acids.

The chain combines TRBV28 with TRBJ2-2; 7 bases align to TRBD1. The germline V gene has CDR1 MDHEN and CDR2 SYDVKM. CDR3 length: 11 residues. Losses at the gene ends were 8 bases for V and 17 bases for J; bases not matched to a gene: 11. CDR3 protein: CASETGPEAFF. The CDR3 bases are TGTGCCAGCGAGACAGGGCCTGAAGCTTTTTTT.

This clonotype was picked up a small number of times. V is TRBV6-6 and J is TRBJ1-5; D is unclear. This CDR3 contains 13 residues. Germline V lookup: CDR1 MNHNY, CDR2 SVGAGI (reference sequence). V lost 4 bases and J 4 bases, leaving 8 bases between the germline ends. The CDR3 nucleotides are TGTGCCAGCAGTTTGAAGGTGAATCAGCCCCAGCATTTT. It translates to CASSLKVNQPQHF.

This chain joins TRBV12-3 or TRBV12-4 and TRBJ1-6; tentative D call: TRBD1 (5 bases). This CDR3 has 15 amino acids. V lost 6 bases and J 6 bases, leaving 15 bases between the germline ends. The chain's CDR3 is CASRLGTGFNSPLHF. DNA of the CDR3: TGTGCCAGCAGACTTGGGACCGGGTTTAATTCACCCCTCCACTTT.

The chain links TRBV12-3 or TRBV12-4 to TRBJ1-2; 11 bases align to TRBD1. J lost 7 bases, V lost 6 bases, and 7 bases had no gene match. The CDR3 is made up of 14 amino acids. This chain's CDR3 is CASSGRDRGTGYTF. CDR3 nucleotides: TGTGCCAGCAGCGGCCGGGACAGGGGGACTGGCTACACCTTC.

The chain employs TRBV6-5 and TRBJ2-1; D may be TRBD1 (6 bases). CDR1 MNHEY and CDR2 SVGAGI come from the germline V gene. Trimming took 6 bases from V and 3 from J, leaving 15 bases between them. The CDR3 sequence is 15 residues long. The CDR3 coding sequence is TGTGCCAGCAGCCTCCTCCGGGACATCTACAATGAGCAGTTCTTC. Translation gives CASSLLRDIYNEQFF.

V is TRBV20-1 and J is TRBJ1-5; D unresolved. The CDR3 consists of 17 residues. Deletions cut 1 base from V and 0 bases from J, with 16 bases between. Germline loops: CDR1 DFQATT, CDR2 SNEGSKA (reference sequence). CDR3 protein: CSARGGQIDHSNQPQHF. CDR3 nucleotides: TGCAGTGCTAGAGGAGGGCAGATAGACCATAGCAATCAGCCCCAGCATTTT.

This rearrangement joins TRBV28 to TRBJ1-2; D gene uncertain. This CDR3 has 17 residues. Looked up from germline, CDR1 is MDHEN and CDR2 is SYDVKM. V lost 4 bases, J lost 0 bases, and 18 bases lay in between. The CDR3 DNA reads as TGTGCCAGCAGTTCCTCGGGAGCGGGCGGTTCTAACTATGGCTACACCTTC. The encoded protein is CASSSSGAGGSNYGYTF.

This clonotype appeared a few times. J is TRBJ1-5 and V is TRBV9; weak D call: TRBD1 (6 bases). Looked up from germline, CDR1 is SGDLS and CDR2 is YYNGEE. CDR3 length: 15 amino acids. Trimming took 0 bases from V and 6 from J, leaving 13 bases between them. The CDR3 nucleotides are TGTGCCAGCAGCGTAGGGCGGGGGGCCGGTCAGCCCCAGCATTTT. This codes for CASSVGRGAGQPQHF.